This TCR beta chain came from a study of CD8 T cells in ankylosing spondylitis. This clonotype occurred a few times. The antigen remains unidentified. Notes on the study in general: Within matched ankylosing spondylitis synovial fluid, disease-linked clones were reportedly significantly enriched. Researchers report that disease-linked clones proved CD8+ and relatively rare in peripheral blood.

The CDR3 consists of 14 residues. The V gene lost 6 bases and the J gene lost 6 bases, with 12 bases spanning the gap. Scientists made TCR beta libraries using quantitative 5'-RACE with molecular barcodes. TCRdb re-derived calls from the 5' RACE reads in MiXCR, one entry per CDR3 protein. There are 200,000 to 300,000 distinct CDR3 sequences in the sample; 24% occur only once, and around 0.58% lies in the top ten. This receptor was identified in a male donor with ankylosing spondylitis or in good health (not recorded which). V gene TRBV12-3 or TRBV12-4 combines with J gene TRBJ1-6; D remains ambiguous. The sequenced sample consisted of blood, either unsorted or a sorted T cell fraction (not recorded which). As DNA, the CDR3 is TGTGCCAGCAGGAGGGATCCTGGTAATTCACCCCTCCACTTT. This gives the protein CASRRDPGNSPLHF.